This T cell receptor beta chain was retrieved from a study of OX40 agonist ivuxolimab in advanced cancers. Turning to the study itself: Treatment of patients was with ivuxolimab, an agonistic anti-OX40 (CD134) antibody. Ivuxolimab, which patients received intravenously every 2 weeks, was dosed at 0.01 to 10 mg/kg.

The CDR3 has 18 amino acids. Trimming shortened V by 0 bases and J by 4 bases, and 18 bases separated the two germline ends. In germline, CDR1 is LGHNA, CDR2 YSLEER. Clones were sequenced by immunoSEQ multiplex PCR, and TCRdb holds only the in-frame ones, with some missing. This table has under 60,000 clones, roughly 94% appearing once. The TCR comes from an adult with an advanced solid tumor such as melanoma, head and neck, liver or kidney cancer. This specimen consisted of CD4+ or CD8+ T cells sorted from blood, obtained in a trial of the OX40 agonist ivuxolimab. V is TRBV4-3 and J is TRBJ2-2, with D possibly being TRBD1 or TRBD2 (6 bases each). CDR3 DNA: TGCGCCAGCAGCCAAGACTGGCCGGGGGCCCGAGGCACCGGGGAGCTGTTTTTT. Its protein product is CASSQDWPGARGTGELFF.